This T cell receptor (beta chain) appears in the sequencing data of a study of shared clonotypes between healthy human individuals. Trimming removed 6 bases from V and 2 bases from J; junction bases left unmatched: 13. The CDR3 loop spans 17 amino acids. The germline V gene has CDR1 MDHEN and CDR2 SYDVKM. Clones were sequenced by immunoSEQ multiplex PCR, and TCRdb holds only the in-frame ones, with some missing. The sample lists about 2.4 million clones, 80% to 95% seen once, with 0.36% in the top ten. V and J are TRBV28 and TRBJ1-3; 7 bases map to TRBD1. The material sequenced was naive CD4+ T cells from PBMCs. Subset here: CD45RA+ positively selected. The source of this sequence is a man between 18 and 35 years old in good health. Some clones in this sample may be carry-over from other donors' samples. The CDR3 region has the DNA TGTGCCAGCAGGACCAGGGGGGAGAGGGGGCCTGGAAACACCATATATTTT. Translation gives CASRTRGERGPGNTIYF.